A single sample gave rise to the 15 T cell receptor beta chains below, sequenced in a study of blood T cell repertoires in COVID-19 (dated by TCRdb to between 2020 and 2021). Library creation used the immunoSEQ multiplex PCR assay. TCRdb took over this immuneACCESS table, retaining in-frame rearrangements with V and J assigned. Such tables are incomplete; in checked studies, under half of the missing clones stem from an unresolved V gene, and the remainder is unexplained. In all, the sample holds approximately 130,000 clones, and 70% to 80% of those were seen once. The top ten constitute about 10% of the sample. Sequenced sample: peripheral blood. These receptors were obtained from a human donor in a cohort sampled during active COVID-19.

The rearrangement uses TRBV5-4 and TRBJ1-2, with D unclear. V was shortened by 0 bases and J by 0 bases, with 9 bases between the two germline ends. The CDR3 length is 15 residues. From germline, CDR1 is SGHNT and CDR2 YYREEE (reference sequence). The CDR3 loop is CASSLELFSNYGYTF. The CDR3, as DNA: TGTGCCAGCAGCTTGGAGCTTTTCTCTAACTATGGCTACACCTTC. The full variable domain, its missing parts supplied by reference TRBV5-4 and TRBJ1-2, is ETGVTQSPTHLIKTRGQQVTLRCSSQSGHNTVSWYQQALGQGPQFIFQYYREEENGRGNFPPRFSGLQFPNYSSELNVNALELDDSALYLCASSLELFSNYGYTFGSGTRLTVV.

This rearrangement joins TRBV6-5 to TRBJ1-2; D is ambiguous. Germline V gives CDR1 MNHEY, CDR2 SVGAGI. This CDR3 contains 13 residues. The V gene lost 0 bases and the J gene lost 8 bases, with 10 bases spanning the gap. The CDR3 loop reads CASSYSANRGYTF. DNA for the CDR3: TGTGCCAGCAGTTACTCAGCGAATCGCGGCTACACCTTC.

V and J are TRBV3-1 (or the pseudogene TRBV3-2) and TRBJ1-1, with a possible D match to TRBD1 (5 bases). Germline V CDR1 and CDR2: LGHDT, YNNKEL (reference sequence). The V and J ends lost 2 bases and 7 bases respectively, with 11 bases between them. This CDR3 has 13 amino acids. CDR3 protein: CASSQRGLGEAFF. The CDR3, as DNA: TGTGCCAGCAGCCAACGGGGGTTGGGTGAAGCTTTCTTT.

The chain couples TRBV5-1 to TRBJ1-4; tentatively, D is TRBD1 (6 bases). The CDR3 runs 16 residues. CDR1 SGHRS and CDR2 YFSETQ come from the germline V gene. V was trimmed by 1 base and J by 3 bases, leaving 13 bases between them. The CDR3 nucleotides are TGCGCCAGCAGCTTGTACCAGGGGCCACCTAATGAAAAACTGTTTTTT. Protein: CASSLYQGPPNEKLFF.

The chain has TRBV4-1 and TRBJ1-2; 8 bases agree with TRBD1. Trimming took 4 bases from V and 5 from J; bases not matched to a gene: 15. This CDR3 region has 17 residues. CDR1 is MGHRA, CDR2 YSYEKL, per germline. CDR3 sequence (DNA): TGCGCCAGCAGCCCCTCATCGGGACAGGCTGCCCCGTATGGCTACACCTTC. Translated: CASSPSSGQAAPYGYTF.

The CDR3 DNA reads as TGCGCCAGCAGACCTAGCGGGGGGGCCTCGGATACGCAGTATTTT. Translating it yields CASRPSGGASDTQYF. The chain couples TRBV4-1 to TRBJ2-3; 12 positions match TRBD2. The V and J ends lost 6 bases and 6 bases, in that order; junction bases with no gene match: 7. CDR3 length: 15 residues. Per the germline V gene, CDR1 is MGHRA and CDR2 is YSYEKL.

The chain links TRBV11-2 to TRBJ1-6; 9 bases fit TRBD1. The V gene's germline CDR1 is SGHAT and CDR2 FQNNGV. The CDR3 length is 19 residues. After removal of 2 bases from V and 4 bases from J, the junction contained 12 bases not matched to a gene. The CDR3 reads CASSLKGQGGSSYNSPLHF. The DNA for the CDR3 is TGTGCCAGCAGCTTAAAGGGACAGGGCGGAAGTAGTTATAATTCACCCCTCCACTTT.

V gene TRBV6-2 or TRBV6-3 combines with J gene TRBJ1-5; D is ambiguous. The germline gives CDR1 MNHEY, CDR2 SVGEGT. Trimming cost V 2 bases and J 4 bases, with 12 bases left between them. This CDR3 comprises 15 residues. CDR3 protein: CASSYTGFPNQPQHF. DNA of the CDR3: TGTGCCAGCAGTTACACGGGATTCCCAAATCAGCCCCAGCATTTT.

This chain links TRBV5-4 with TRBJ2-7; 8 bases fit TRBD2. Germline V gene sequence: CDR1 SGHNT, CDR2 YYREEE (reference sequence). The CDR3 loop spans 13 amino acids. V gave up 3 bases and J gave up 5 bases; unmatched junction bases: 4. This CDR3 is CASSSGLENEQYF. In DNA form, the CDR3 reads TGTGCCAGCAGCTCGGGACTAGAGAACGAGCAGTACTTC.

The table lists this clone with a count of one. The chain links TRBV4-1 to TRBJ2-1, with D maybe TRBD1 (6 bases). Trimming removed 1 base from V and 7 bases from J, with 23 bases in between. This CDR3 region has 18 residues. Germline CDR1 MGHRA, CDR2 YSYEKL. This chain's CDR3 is CASSQAVFATGKVNEQFF. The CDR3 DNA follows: TGCGCCAGCAGCCAAGCAGTATTCGCGACAGGCAAAGTAAATGAGCAGTTCTTC.

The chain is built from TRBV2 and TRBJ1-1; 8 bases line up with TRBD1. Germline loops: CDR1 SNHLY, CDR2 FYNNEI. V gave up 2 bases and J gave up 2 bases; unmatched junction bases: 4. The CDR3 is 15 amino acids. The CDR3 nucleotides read TGTGCCAGCAGTGAAAGGACAGGGCGAAACACTGAAGCTTTCTTT. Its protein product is CASSERTGRNTEAFF.

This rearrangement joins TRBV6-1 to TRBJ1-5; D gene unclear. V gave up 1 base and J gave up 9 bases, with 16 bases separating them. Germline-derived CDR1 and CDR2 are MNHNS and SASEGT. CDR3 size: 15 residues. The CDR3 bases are TGTGCCAGCAGTGAAGGGCAGTCGCTCTGGTGGCCCCAGCATTTT. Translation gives CASSEGQSLWWPQHF.

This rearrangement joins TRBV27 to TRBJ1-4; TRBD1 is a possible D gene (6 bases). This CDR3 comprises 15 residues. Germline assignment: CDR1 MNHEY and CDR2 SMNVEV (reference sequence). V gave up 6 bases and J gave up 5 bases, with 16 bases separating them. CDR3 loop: CASRAQGHLNEKLFF. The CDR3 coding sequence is TGTGCCAGCAGAGCTCAGGGACACTTAAATGAAAAACTGTTTTTT.

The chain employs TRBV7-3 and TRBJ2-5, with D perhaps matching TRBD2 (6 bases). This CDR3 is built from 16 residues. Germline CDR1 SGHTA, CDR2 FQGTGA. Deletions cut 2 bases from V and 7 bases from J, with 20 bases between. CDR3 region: CASSLSGRGITGTQYF. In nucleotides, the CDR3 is TGTGCCAGCAGCTTATCGGGGCGGGGAATTACAGGGACCCAGTACTTC.

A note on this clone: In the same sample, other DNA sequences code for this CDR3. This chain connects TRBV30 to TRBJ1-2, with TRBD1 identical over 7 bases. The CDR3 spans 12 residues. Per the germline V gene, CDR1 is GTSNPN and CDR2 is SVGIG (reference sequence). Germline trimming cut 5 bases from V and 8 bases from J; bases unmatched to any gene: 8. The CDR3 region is CAWGDRANGYTF. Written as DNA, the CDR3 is TGTGCCTGGGGGGACAGAGCCAACGGCTACACCTTC. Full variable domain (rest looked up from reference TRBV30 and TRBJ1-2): SQTIHQWPATLVQPVGSPLSLECTVEGTSNPNLYWYRQAAGRGLQLLFYSVGIGQISSEVPQNLSASRPQDRQFILSSKKLLLSDSGFYLCAWGDRANGYTFGSGTRLTVV.